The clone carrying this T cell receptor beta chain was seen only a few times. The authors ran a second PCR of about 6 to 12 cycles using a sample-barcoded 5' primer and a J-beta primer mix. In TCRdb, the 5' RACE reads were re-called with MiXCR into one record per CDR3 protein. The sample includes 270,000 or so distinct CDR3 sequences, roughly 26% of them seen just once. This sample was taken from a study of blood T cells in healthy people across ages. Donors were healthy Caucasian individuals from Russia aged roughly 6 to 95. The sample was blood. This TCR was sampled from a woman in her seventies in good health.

CDR3 protein: CASTLSGSSYNEQFF. The CDR3 DNA follows: TGCGCCAGCACTTTAAGCGGGAGCTCCTACAATGAGCAGTTCTTC. The V gene is TRBV5-1, the J gene TRBJ2-1; 8 bases are shared with TRBD2. In germline, CDR1 is SGHRS, CDR2 YFSETQ. The CDR3 contains 15 residues. J was trimmed by 0 bases and V by 6 bases; bases with no gene match: 5.